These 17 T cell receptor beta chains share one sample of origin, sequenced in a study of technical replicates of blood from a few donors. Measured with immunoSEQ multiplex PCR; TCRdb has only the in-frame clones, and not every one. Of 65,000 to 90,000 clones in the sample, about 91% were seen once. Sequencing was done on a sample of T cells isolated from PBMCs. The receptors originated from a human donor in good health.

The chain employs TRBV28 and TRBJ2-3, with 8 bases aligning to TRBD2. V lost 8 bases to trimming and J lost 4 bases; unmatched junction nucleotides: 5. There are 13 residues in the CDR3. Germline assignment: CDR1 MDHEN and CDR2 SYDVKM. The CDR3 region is CASGAGGADTQYF. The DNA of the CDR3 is TGTGCCAGCGGGGCGGGAGGAGCAGATACGCAGTATTTT.

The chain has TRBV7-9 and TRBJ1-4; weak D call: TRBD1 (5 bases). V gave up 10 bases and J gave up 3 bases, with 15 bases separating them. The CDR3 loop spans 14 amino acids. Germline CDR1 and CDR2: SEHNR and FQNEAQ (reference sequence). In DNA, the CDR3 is TGTGCCACTTCAATGCGGGACTCTAATGAAAAACTGTTTTTT. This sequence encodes CATSMRDSNEKLFF.

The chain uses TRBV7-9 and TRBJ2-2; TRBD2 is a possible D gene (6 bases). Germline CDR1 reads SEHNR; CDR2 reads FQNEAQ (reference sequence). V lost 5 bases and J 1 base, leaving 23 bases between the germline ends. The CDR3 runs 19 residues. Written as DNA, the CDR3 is TGTGCCAGCAGCGAACCACTTTCGCGGGGAGTCATGAACACCGGGGAGCTGTTTTTT. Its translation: CASSEPLSRGVMNTGELFF.

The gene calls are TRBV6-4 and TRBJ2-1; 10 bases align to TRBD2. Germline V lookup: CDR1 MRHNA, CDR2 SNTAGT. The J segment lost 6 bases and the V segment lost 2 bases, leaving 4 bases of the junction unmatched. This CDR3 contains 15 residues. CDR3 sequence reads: CASSDATSGANEQFF. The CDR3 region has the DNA TGTGCCAGCAGTGACGCCACTAGCGGGGCCAATGAGCAGTTCTTC.

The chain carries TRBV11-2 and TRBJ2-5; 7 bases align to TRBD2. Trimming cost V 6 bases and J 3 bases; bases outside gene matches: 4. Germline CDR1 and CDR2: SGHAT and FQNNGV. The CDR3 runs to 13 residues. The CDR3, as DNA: TGTGCCAGCAGGTTTGCGGGAGAAGAGACCCAGTACTTC. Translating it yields CASRFAGEETQYF.

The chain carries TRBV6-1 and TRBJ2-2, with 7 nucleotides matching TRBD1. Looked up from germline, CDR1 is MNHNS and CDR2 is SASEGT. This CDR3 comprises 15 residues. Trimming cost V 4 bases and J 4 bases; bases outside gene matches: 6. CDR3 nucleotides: TGTGCCAGCAGTGGGGCCGGGACAGCCACCGGGGAGCTGTTTTTT. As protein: CASSGAGTATGELFF.

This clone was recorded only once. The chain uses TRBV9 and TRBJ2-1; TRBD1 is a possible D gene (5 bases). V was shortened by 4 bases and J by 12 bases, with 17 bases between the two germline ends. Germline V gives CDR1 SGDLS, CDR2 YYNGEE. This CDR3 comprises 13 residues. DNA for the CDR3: TGTGCCAGCAGCCTAGAAGGGGTTTCTCGGCAGTTCTTC. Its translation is CASSLEGVSRQFF.

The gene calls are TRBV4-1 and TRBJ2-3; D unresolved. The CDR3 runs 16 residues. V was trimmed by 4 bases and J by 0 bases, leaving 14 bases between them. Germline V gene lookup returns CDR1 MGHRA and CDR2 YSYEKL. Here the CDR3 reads CASSRQIVSSTDTQYF. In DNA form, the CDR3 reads TGCGCCAGCAGCCGTCAAATAGTGTCTAGCACAGATACGCAGTATTTT.

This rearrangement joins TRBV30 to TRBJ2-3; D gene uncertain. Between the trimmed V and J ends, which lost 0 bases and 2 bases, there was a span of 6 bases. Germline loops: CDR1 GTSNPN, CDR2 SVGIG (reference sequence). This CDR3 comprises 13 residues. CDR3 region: CAWSVALTDTQYF. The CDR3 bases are TGTGCCTGGAGTGTAGCCCTCACAGATACGCAGTATTTT.

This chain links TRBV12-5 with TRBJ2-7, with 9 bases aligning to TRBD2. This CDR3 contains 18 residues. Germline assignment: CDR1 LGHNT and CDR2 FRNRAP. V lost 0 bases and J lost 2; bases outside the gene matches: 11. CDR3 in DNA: TGTGCTAGTGGTTTGGTAATTCAGTTAGCGGGGGAGACCTACGAGCAGTACTTC. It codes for CASGLVIQLAGETYEQYF.

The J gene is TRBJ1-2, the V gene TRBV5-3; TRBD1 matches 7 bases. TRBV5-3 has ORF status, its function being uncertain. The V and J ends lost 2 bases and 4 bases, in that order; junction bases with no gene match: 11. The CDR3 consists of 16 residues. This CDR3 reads CARSLRTGRLSYGYTF. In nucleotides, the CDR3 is TGTGCCAGAAGCTTAAGGACAGGCCGCCTGTCCTATGGCTACACCTTC.

The CDR3 DNA reads TGTGCCTGGACAGGGGGCTTCGTGGACACTGAAGCTTTCTTT. The encoded protein is CAWTGGFVDTEAFF. The chain links TRBV30 to TRBJ1-1; 8 nucleotides align to TRBD1. The CDR3 sequence is 14 residues long. Trimming took 4 bases from V and 3 from J; bases not matched to a gene: 7. Germline V gives CDR1 GTSNPN, CDR2 SVGIG (reference sequence).

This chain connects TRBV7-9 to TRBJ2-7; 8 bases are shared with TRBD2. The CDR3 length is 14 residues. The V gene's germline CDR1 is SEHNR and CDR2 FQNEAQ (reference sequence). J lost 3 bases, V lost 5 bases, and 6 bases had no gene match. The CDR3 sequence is CASSLSGGIYEQYF. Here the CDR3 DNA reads TGTGCCAGCAGCCTGAGCGGGGGAATCTACGAGCAGTACTTC.

The CDR3 DNA follows: TGTGCCAGCAGTTTGTCACGGGCGGAGGCTAACTATGGCTACACCTTC. This sequence encodes CASSLSRAEANYGYTF. This chain links TRBV27 with TRBJ1-2; D call uncertain. The germline V gene encodes CDR1 MNHEY and CDR2 SMNVEV (reference sequence). V lost 3 bases and J lost 0, with 14 bases in between. The CDR3 is 16 residues long.

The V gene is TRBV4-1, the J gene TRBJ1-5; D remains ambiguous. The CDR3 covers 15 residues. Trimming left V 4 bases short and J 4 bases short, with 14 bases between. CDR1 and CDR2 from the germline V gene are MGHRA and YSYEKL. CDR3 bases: TGCGCCAGCAGCCCGGGGAGAAGAACGAATCAGCCCCAGCATTTT. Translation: CASSPGRRTNQPQHF.

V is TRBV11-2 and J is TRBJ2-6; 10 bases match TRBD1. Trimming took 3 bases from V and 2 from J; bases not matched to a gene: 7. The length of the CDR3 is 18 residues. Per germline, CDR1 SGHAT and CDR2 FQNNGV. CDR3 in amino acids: CASSLFTDRGAGANVLTF. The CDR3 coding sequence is TGTGCCAGCAGCTTGTTTACGGACAGGGGGGCTGGGGCCAACGTCCTGACTTTC.

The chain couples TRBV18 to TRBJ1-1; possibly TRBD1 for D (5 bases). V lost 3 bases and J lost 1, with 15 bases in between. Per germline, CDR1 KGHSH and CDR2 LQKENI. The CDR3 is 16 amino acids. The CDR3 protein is CASSPFEGRGNTEAFF. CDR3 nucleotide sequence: TGTGCCAGCTCACCTTTTGAGGGGAGGGGGAACACTGAAGCTTTCTTT.